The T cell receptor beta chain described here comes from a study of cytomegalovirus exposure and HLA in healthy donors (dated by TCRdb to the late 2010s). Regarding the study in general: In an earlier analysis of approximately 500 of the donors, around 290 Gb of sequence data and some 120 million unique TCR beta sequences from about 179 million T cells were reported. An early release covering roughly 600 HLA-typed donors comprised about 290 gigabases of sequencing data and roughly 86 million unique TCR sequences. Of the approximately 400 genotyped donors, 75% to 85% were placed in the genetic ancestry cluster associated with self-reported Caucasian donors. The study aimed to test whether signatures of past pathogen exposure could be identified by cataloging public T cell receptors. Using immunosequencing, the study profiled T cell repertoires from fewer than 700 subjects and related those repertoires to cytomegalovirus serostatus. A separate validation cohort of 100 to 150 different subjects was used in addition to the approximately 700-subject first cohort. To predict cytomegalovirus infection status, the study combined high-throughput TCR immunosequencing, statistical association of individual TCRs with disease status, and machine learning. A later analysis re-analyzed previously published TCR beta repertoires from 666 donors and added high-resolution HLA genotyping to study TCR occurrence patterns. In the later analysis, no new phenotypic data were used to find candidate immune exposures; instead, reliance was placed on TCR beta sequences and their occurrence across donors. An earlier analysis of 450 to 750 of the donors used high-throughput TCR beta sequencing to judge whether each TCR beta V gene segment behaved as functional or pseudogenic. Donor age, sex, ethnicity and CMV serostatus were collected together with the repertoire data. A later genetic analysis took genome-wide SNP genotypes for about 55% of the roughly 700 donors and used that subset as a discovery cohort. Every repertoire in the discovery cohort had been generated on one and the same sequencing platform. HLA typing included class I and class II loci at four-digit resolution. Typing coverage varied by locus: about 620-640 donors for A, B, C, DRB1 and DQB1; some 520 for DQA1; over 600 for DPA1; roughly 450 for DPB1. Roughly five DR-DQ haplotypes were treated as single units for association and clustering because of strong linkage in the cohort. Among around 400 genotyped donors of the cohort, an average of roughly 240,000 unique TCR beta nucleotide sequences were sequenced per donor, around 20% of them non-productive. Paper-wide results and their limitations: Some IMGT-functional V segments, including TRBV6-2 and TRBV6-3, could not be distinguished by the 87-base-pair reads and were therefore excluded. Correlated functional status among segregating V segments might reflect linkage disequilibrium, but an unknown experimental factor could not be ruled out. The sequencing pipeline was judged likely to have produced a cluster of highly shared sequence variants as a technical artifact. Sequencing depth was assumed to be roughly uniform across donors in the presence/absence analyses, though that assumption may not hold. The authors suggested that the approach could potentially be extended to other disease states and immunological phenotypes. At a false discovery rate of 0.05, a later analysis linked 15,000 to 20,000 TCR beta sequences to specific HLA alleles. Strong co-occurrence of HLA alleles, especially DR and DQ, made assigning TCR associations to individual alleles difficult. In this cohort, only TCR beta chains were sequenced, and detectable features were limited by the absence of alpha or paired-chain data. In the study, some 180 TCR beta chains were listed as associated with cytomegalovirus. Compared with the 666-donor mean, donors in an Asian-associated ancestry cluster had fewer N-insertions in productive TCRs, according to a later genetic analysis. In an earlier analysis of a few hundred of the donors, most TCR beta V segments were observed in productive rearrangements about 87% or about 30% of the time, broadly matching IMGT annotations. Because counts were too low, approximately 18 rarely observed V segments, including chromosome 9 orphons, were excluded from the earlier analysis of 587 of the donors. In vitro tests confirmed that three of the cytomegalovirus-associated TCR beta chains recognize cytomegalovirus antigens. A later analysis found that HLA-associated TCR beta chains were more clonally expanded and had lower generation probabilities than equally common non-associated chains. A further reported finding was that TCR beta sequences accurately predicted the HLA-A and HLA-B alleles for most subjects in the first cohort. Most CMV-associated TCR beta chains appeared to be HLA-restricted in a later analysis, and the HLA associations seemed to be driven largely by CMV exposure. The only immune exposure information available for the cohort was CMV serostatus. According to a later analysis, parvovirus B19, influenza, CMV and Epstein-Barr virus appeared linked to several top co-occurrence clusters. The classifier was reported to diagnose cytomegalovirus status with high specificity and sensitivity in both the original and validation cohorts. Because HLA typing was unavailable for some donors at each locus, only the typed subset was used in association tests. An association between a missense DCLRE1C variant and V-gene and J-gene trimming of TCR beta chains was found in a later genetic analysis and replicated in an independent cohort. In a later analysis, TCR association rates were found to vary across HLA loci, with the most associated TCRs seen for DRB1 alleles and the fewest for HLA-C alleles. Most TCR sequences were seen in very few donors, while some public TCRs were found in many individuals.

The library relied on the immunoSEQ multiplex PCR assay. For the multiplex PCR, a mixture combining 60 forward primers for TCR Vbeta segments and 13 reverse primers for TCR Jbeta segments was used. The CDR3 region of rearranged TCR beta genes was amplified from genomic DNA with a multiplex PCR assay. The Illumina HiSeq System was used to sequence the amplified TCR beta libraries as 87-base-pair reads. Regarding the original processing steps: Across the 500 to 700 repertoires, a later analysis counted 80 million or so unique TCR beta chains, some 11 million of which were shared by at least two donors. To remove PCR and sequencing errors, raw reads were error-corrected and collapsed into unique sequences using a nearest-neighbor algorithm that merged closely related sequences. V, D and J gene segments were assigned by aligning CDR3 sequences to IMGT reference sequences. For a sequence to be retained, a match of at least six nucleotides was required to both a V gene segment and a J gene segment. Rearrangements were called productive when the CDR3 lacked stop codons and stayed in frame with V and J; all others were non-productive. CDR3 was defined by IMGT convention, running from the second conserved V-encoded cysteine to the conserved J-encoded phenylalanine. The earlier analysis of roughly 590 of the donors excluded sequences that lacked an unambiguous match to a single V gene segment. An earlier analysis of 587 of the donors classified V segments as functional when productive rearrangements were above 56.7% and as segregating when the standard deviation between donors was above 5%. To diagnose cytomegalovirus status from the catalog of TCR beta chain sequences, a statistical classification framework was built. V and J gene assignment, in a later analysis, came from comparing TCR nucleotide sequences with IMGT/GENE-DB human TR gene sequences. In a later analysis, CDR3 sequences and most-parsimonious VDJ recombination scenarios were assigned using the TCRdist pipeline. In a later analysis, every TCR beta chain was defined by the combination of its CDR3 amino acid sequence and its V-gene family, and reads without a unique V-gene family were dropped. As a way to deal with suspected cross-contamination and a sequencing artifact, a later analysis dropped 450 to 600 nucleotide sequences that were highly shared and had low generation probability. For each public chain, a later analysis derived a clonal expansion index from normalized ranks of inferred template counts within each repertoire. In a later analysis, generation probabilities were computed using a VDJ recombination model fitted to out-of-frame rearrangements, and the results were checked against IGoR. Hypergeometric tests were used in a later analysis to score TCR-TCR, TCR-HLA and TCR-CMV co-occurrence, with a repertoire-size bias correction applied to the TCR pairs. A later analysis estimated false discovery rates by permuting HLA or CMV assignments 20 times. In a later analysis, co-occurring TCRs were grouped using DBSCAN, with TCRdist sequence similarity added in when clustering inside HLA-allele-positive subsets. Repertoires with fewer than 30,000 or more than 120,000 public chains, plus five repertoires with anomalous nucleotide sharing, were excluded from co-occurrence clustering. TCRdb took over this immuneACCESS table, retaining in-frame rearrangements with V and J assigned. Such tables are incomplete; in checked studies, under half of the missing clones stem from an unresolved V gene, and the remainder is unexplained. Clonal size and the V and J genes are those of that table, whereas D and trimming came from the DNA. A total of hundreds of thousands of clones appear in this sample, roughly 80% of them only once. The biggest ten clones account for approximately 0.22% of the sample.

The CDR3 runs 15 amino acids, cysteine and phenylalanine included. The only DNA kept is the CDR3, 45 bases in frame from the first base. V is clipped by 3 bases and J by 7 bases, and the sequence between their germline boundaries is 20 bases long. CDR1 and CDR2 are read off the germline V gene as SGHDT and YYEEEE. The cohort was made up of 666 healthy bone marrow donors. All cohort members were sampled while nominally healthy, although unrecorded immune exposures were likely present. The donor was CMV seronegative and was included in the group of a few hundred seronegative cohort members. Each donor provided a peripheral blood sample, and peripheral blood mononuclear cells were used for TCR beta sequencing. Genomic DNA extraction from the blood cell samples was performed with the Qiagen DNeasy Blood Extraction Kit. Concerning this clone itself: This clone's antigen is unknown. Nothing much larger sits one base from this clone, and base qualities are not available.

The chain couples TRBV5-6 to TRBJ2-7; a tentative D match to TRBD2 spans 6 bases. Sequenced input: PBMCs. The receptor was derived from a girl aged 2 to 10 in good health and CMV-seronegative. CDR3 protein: CASSSQGGTSGEQYF. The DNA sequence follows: TGTGCCAGCAGCTCGCAAGGAGGGACGTCGGGGGAGCAGTACTTC.